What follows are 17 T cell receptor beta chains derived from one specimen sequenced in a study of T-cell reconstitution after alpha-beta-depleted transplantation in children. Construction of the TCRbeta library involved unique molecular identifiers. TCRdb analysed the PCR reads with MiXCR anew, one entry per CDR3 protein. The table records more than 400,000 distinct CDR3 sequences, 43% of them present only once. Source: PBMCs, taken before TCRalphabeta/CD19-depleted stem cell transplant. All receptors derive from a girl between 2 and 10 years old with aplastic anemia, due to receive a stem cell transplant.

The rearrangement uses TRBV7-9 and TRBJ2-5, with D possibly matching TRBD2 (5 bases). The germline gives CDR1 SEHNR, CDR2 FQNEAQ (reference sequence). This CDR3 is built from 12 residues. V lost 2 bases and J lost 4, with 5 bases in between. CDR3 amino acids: CASSLLAETQYF. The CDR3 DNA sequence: TGTGCCAGCAGCTTACTAGCAGAGACCCAGTACTTC.

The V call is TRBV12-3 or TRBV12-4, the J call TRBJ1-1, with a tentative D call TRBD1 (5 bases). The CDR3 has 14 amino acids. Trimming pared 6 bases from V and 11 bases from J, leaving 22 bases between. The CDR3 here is CASSADGGVLSAFF. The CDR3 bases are TGTGCCAGCAGCGCCGACGGGGGAGTGTTGTCCGCTTTCTTT.

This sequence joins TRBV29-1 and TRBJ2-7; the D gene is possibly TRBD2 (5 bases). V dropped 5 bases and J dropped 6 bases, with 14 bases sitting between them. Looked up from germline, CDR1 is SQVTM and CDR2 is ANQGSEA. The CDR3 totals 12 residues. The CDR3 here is CSVRSAAGEQYF. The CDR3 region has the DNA TGCAGCGTTAGATCAGCGGCGGGCGAGCAGTACTTC.

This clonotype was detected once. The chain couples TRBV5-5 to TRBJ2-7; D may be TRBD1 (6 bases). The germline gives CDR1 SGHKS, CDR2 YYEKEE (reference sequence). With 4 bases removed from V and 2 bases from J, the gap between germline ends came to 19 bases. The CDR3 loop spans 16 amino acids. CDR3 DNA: TGTGCCAGCAGCGAACAACACGGACAGCCTGCCTACGAGCAGTACTTC. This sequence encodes CASSEQHGQPAYEQYF.

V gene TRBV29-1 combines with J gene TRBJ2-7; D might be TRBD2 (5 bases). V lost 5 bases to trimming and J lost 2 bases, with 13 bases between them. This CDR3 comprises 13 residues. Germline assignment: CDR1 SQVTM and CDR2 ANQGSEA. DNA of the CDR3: TGCAGCGTTACGGCGGGCAACCCCTACGAGCAGTACTTC. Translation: CSVTAGNPYEQYF.

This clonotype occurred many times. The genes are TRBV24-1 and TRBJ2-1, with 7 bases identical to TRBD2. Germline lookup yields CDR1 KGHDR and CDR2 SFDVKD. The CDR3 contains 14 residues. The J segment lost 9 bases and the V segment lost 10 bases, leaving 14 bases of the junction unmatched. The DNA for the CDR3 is TGTGCCACGCGTGAGAGAGGGTTAGCGGGTGAGCAGTTCTTC. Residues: CATRERGLAGEQFF.

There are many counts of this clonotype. The CDR3 nucleotides read TGCAGTGCTGGTCGACTGGACACTGAAGCTTTCTTT. As protein: CSAGRLDTEAFF. The rearrangement joins TRBV20-1 to TRBJ1-1; D not certain. Trimming shortened V by 5 bases and J by 3 bases, and 10 bases separated the two germline ends. Germline CDR1 and CDR2: DFQATT and SNEGSKA (reference sequence). The CDR3 sequence is 12 residues long.

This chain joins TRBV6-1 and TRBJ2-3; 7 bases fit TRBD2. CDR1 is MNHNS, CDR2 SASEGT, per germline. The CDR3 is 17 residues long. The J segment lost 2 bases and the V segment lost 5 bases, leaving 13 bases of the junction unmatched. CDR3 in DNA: TGTGCCAGCAGTACGTTGCTGGGCGGGAGAAACACAGATACGCAGTATTTT. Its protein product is CASSTLLGGRNTDTQYF.

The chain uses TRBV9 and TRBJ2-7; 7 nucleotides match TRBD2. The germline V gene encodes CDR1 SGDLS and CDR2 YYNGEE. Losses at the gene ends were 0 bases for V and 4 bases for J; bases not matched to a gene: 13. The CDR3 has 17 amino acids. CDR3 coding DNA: TGTGCCAGCAGCGTAGAGGCCTCCTACCGCGGGGGTTACGAGCAGTACTTC. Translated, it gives CASSVEASYRGGYEQYF.

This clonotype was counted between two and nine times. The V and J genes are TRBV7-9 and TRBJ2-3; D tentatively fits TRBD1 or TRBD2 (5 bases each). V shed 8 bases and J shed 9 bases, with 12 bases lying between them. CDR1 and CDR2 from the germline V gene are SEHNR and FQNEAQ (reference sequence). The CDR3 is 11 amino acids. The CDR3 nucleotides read TGTGCCAGCGCCAGAGAGGGGACGCAGTATTTT. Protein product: CASAREGTQYF. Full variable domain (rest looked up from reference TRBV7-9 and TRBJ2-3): DTGVSQNPRHKITKRGQNVTFRCDPISEHNRLYWYRQTLGQGPEFLTYFQNEAQLEKSRLLSDRFSAERPKGSFSTLEIQRTEQGDSAMYLCASAREGTQYFGPGTRLTVL.

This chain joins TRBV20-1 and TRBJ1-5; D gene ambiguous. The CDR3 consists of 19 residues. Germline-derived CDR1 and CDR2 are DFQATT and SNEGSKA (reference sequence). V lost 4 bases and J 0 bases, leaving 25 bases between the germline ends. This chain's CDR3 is CSAKKTGRGIEDSNQPQHF. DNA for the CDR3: TGCAGTGCTAAGAAGACGGGTCGGGGAATTGAGGATAGCAATCAGCCCCAGCATTTT.

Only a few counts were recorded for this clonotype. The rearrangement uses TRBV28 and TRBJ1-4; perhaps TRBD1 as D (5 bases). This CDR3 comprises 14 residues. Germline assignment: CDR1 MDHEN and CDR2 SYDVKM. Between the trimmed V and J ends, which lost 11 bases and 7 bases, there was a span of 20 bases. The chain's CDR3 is CALSPGQESEKLFF. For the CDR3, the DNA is TGTGCCCTCTCTCCGGGGCAGGAGAGTGAAAAACTGTTTTTT. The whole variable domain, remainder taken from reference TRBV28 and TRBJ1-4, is DVKVTQSSRYLVKRTGEKVFLECVQDMDHENMFWYRQDPGLGLRLIYFSYDVKMKEKGDIPEGYSVSREKKERFSLILESASTNQTSMYLCALSPGQESEKLFFGSGTQLSVL.

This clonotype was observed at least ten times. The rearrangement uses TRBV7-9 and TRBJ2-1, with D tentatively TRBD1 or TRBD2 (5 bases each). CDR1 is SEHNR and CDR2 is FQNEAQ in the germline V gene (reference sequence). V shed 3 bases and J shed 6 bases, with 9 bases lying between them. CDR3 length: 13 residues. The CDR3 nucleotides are TGTGCCAGCAGCTTGTTGGGGGTCAATGAGCAGTTCTTC. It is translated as CASSLLGVNEQFF.

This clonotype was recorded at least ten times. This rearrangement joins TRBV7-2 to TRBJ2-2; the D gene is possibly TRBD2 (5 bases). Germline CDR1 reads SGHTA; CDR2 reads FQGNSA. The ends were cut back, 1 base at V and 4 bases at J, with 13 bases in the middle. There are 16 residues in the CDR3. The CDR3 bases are TGTGCCAGCAGCTTAGGCGATAGGAGGTCCACCGGGGAGCTGTTTTTT. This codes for CASSLGDRRSTGELFF.

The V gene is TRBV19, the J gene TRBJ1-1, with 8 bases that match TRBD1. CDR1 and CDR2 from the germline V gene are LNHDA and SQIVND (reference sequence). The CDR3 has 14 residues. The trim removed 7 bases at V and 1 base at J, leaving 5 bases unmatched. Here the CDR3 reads CASIPQGANTEAFF. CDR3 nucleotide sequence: TGTGCCAGTATTCCCCAGGGGGCGAACACTGAAGCTTTCTTT.

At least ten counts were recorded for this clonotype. The CDR3 nucleotides read TGCGCCAGCAGTGAAGCGGGAGGACGCCAAGAGACCCAGTACTTC. It encodes CASSEAGGRQETQYF. V gene TRBV10-2 combines with J gene TRBJ2-5; 9 bases line up with TRBD2. V lost 3 bases and J lost 1; bases outside the gene matches: 3. Germline CDR1 reads WSHSY; CDR2 reads SAAADI. The CDR3 covers 15 residues.

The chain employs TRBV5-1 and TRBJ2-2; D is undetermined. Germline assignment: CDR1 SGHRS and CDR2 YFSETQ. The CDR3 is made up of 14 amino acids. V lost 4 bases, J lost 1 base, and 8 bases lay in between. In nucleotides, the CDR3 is TGCGCCAGCAGCCGGGTGGGGAACACCGGGGAGCTGTTTTTT. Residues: CASSRVGNTGELFF.